This T cell receptor (beta chain) was observed in a study of shared clonotypes between healthy human individuals. Data came from immunoSEQ multiplex PCR; TCRdb stores just in-frame clones and leaves some out. The sample consists of fewer than 600,000 clones, 70% to 80% of them appearing once. Trimming removed 2 bases at V and 4 bases at J, with 16 bases between. The germline V gene has CDR1 SGHRS and CDR2 YFSETQ. The CDR3 extends over 15 amino acids. V usage is TRBV5-1 and J usage is TRBJ2-7, with D perhaps matching TRBD2 (6 bases). The receptor was isolated from a woman between 35 and 50 years old in good health. Some clones in this sample may be carry-over from other donors' samples. Sequencing was done on a sample of PBMCs. CDR3 region: CASSFTISGDYEQYF. CDR3 in DNA: TGCGCCAGCAGCTTCACCATTAGCGGAGATTACGAGCAGTACTTC.